These 20 T cell receptor beta chains were all obtained from the same sample, sequenced in a study of blood T cell repertoires in COVID-19. The table came from immunoSEQ multiplex PCR; TCRdb's copy has only in-frame clones and leaves some out. The profile shows 180,000 or so clones, around 88% of them singletons. The specimen sequenced was PBMCs or T cells enriched from blood (not recorded which). The receptors originated from a man aged 35 to 55 with acute COVID-19.

V gene TRBV7-2 combines with J gene TRBJ1-6, with a tentative D call TRBD1 (6 bases). The length of the CDR3 is 15 residues. CDR1 is SGHTA and CDR2 is FQGNSA in the germline V gene. The ends were cut back, 0 bases at V and 8 bases at J, with 11 bases in the middle. The CDR3 DNA reads TGTGCCAGCAGCTTAGCACGGGGGGCATATTCACCCCTCCACTTT. Amino acid sequence: CASSLARGAYSPLHF.

The chain links TRBV11-3 to TRBJ1-1, with D perhaps TRBD1 (6 bases). Germline CDR1 reads SGHNT; CDR2 reads YENEEA. The CDR3 loop spans 16 amino acids. V dropped 5 bases and J dropped 7 bases, with 23 bases sitting between them. Here the CDR3 DNA reads TGTGCCAGCAGCCCTAGGGGGGGGCGCCGGGAGAATGAAGCTTTCTTT. It yields the protein CASSPRGGRRENEAFF. Full variable domain (rest looked up from reference TRBV11-3 and TRBJ1-1): EAGVVQSPRYKIIEKKQPVAFWCNPISGHNTLYWYLQNLGQGPELLIRYENEEAVDDSQLPKDRFSAERLKGVDSTLKIQPAELGDSAVYLCASSPRGGRRENEAFFGQGTRLTVV.

This clone was counted a single time. V gene TRBV11-2 combines with J gene TRBJ2-2; no clear D gene. The V gene lost 5 bases and the J gene lost 4 bases, with 14 bases spanning the gap. The CDR3 has 15 residues. Germline-derived CDR1 and CDR2 are SGHAT and FQNNGV. The CDR3 coding sequence is TGTGCCAGCAGCCCCCAAGGCAGCGTCACCGGGGAGCTGTTTTTT. It codes for CASSPQGSVTGELFF.

In its sample, this clone was seen a few times. The chain couples TRBV28 to TRBJ1-2; 7 positions match TRBD1. This CDR3 has 15 amino acids. J lost 5 bases, V lost 7 bases, and 13 bases had no gene match. From germline, CDR1 is MDHEN and CDR2 SYDVKM. This CDR3 is CASTHRGRTVYGYTF. CDR3 nucleotide sequence: TGTGCCAGCACCCACAGGGGCCGTACGGTATATGGCTACACCTTC.

The chain links TRBV11-2 to TRBJ2-5, with 7 bases fitting TRBD1. Looked up from germline, CDR1 is SGHAT and CDR2 is FQNNGV. The CDR3 is 15 residues long. J gave up 5 bases and V 1 base, and 7 bases lay outside the gene matches. For the CDR3, the DNA is TGTGCCAGCAGCTTAGGAGACAGGGAGACGGAGACCCAGTACTTC. It yields the protein CASSLGDRETETQYF. Full variable domain (missing parts from reference TRBV11-2 and TRBJ2-5): EAGVAQSPRYKIIEKRQSVAFWCNPISGHATLYWYQQILGQGPKLLIQFQNNGVVDDSQLPKDRFSAERLKGVDSTLKIQPAKLEDSAVYLCASSLGDRETETQYFGPGTRLLVL.

The CDR3 reads CASEPGLGGKLFF. Here the CDR3 DNA reads TGTGCCAGTGAGCCGGGATTGGGGGGAAAACTGTTTTTT. The chain recombines TRBV19 with TRBJ1-4; TRBD1 is a possible D gene (5 bases). The CDR3 length is 13 residues. Germline V CDR1 and CDR2: LNHDA, SQIVND (reference sequence). Trimming removed 8 bases from V and 10 bases from J, with 17 bases in between.

The chain links TRBV2 to TRBJ2-5, with no clear D. The CDR3 totals 15 residues. CDR1 SNHLY and CDR2 FYNNEI come from the germline V gene. Trimming left V 2 bases short and J 5 bases short, with 15 bases between. The CDR3 DNA sequence: TGTGCCAGCAGTGAAAGGCCCTACGGGTCGGAGACCCAGTACTTC. It encodes CASSERPYGSETQYF. The full variable domain, with the rest looked up from reference TRBV2 and TRBJ2-5, is EPEVTQTPSHQVTQMGQEVILRCVPISNHLYFYWYRQILGQKVEFLVSFYNNEISEKSEIFDDQFSVERPDGSNFTLKIRSTKLEDSAMYFCASSERPYGSETQYFGPGTRLLVL.

The chain carries TRBV30 and TRBJ1-1; possibly TRBD1 for D (5 bases). In germline, CDR1 is GTSNPN, CDR2 SVGIG (reference sequence). Trimming stripped 3 bases from V and 3 bases from J, with 20 bases between. The CDR3 length is 16 residues. The CDR3 nucleotides are TGTGCCTGGAGGGAGGGTACGGGACTAAGCGACACTGAAGCTTTCTTT. This translates into CAWREGTGLSDTEAFF.

The rearrangement links TRBV30 to TRBJ1-3, with D hard to call. The germline V gene encodes CDR1 GTSNPN and CDR2 SVGIG (reference sequence). With 7 bases removed from V and 0 bases from J, the gap between germline ends came to 16 bases. CDR3 length equals 15 residues. Written as DNA, the CDR3 is TGTGCCTCTCACCCGCGACTGCTCTCTGGAAACACCATATATTTT. This encodes CASHPRLLSGNTIYF.

The rearrangement uses TRBV5-8 and TRBJ2-1; tentatively, D is TRBD2 (6 bases). The germline V gene encodes CDR1 SGHTS and CDR2 YDEGEE. Trimming shortened V by 3 bases and J by 8 bases, and 12 bases separated the two germline ends. The CDR3 length is 13 residues. CDR3 in amino acids: CASSWGGGDEQFF. CDR3 DNA sequence: TGTGCCAGCAGCTGGGGAGGTGGGGATGAGCAGTTCTTC.

The rearrangement links TRBV2 to TRBJ1-2; the D gene is possibly TRBD1 (6 bases). From germline, CDR1 is SNHLY and CDR2 FYNNEI. Trimming left V 8 bases short and J 4 bases short, with 14 bases between. The CDR3 has 13 residues. CDR3 coding DNA: TGTGCCAGCTCCCCGGACAGTATCTATGGCTACACCTTC. It translates to CASSPDSIYGYTF.

This clone has only a few counts. The gene calls are TRBV5-1 and TRBJ2-6; the D is unclear. CDR1 and CDR2 (germline): SGHRS, YFSETQ. The CDR3 contains 14 residues. Deletions cut 1 base from V and 0 bases from J, with 2 bases between. CDR3 region: CASSLYSGANVLTF. CDR3 DNA sequence: TGCGCCAGCAGCTTGTACTCTGGGGCCAACGTCCTGACTTTC.

This chain connects TRBV29-1 to TRBJ2-1, with 9 bases fitting TRBD1. CDR1 and CDR2 (germline): SQVTM, ANQGSEA. The CDR3 has 18 amino acids. Unmatched junction bases numbered 14, after V lost 5 bases and J lost 0 bases. The CDR3 sequence: CSVRNRGQGLSSYNEQFF. The CDR3, as DNA: TGCAGCGTTCGCAATCGGGGACAGGGTCTGAGCTCCTACAATGAGCAGTTCTTC.

The chain recombines TRBV7-9 with TRBJ2-7, with D maybe TRBD1 (6 bases). This CDR3 region has 14 residues. Germline CDR1 reads SEHNR; CDR2 reads FQNEAQ (reference sequence). Trimming took 5 bases from V and 5 from J, leaving 16 bases between them. This chain's CDR3 is CASSRTAKRDEQYF. The CDR3 nucleotides read TGTGCCAGCAGCCGGACAGCAAAAAGGGACGAGCAGTACTTC.

This chain uses TRBV7-9 with TRBJ1-1; D remains unclear. V was clipped by 6 bases and J by 3 bases, with 8 bases between them. Germline CDR1 reads SEHNR; CDR2 reads FQNEAQ (reference sequence). This CDR3 region has 12 residues. CDR3 residues: CASRSEYTEAFF. The DNA for the CDR3 is TGTGCCAGCAGGTCAGAATACACTGAAGCTTTCTTT.

This clone was seen just once. The chain recombines TRBV7-3 with TRBJ2-1; D is possibly TRBD2 (5 bases). Per the germline V gene, CDR1 is SGHTA and CDR2 is FQGTGA. The CDR3 contains 15 residues. V was pared by 3 bases and J by 0 bases, with 9 bases between. The CDR3: CASSLDGGSYNEQFF. The CDR3, as DNA: TGTGCCAGCAGCTTGGACGGAGGCTCCTACAATGAGCAGTTCTTC.

This chain connects TRBV28 to TRBJ1-2, with D possibly TRBD1 on 5 matching bases. The germline gives CDR1 MDHEN, CDR2 SYDVKM. This CDR3 contains 12 residues. The V end was cut by 8 bases, the J end by 2 bases, with 9 bases between. Here the CDR3 reads CASSGGNYGYTF. The CDR3 bases are TGTGCCAGCTCGGGGGGGAACTATGGCTACACCTTC.

This chain uses TRBV28 with TRBJ2-7; TRBD2 agrees at 14 bases. Germline values: CDR1 MDHEN, CDR2 SYDVKM. Trimming at V came to 4 bases and at J to 2 bases, leaving 13 bases not matched to a gene. The CDR3 is 19 amino acids. The CDR3 sequence: CASSSAVLGLAGGPYEQYF. The CDR3 region has the DNA TGTGCCAGCAGTTCGGCCGTCCTCGGACTAGCGGGAGGTCCCTACGAGCAGTACTTC.

The gene calls are TRBV27 and TRBJ2-2; 7 bases fit TRBD1. Germline V gene sequence: CDR1 MNHEY, CDR2 SMNVEV (reference sequence). V shed 6 bases and J 5 bases; nucleotides not matched to a gene: 6. CDR3 length equals 14 residues. This CDR3 is CASRRATGTGELFF. In DNA, the CDR3 is TGTGCCAGCAGGCGTGCGACAGGGACCGGGGAGCTGTTTTTT.

The V gene is TRBV9, the J gene TRBJ2-3; 8 bases line up with TRBD2. Germline CDR1 is SGDLS and CDR2 is YYNGEE. V lost 4 bases to trimming and J lost 2 bases; unmatched junction nucleotides: 3. The CDR3 extends over 14 amino acids. In nucleotides, the CDR3 is TGTGCCAGCAGCCTTAGCGGGACCACAGATACGCAGTATTTT. This encodes CASSLSGTTDTQYF. Variable domain in full (rest from reference TRBV9 and TRBJ2-3): DSGVTQTPKHLITATGQRVTLRCSPRSGDLSVYWYQQSLDQGLQFLIQYYNGEERAKGNILERFSAQQFPDLHSELNLSSLELGDSALYFCASSLSGTTDTQYFGPGTRLTVL.